The 19 T cell receptor beta chains presented below share a single source sample, sequenced in a study of T cell changes during pregnancy in multiple sclerosis. Using immunoSEQ multiplex PCR, the repertoire was profiled, and TCRdb retains in-frame clones only, with some absent. The table records some 46,000 clones, 92% of them present only once. The sequencing used CD4+ T cells from peripheral blood mononuclear cells, collected after pregnancy. The receptors derive from a female donor with multiple sclerosis, enrolled in a pregnancy study.

The V gene is TRBV7-2, the J gene TRBJ2-7; 7 bases agree with TRBD2. Germline V gene data show CDR1 as SGHTA and CDR2 as FQGNSA. The CDR3 covers 14 residues. V lost 5 bases and J lost 4; bases outside the gene matches: 8. The CDR3, as DNA: TGTGCCAGCAGCGGAGGCGGAGCGGGATACGAGCAGTACTTC. Protein product: CASSGGGAGYEQYF.

V gene TRBV27 combines with J gene TRBJ2-1; 8 nucleotides match TRBD1. V lost 0 bases to trimming and J lost 7 bases; unmatched junction nucleotides: 5. CDR3 length: 15 amino acids. The V gene's germline CDR1 is MNHEY and CDR2 SMNVEV (reference sequence). The CDR3 is CASSLSTGDWNEQFF. The CDR3 region has the DNA TGTGCCAGCAGTTTATCGACAGGGGATTGGAATGAGCAGTTCTTC.

The chain recombines TRBV7-2 with TRBJ2-1; 13 nucleotides align to TRBD2. The CDR3 covers 16 residues. With 1 base clipped from V and 9 bases from J, the junction kept 6 bases outside the gene matches. Looked up from germline, CDR1 is SGHTA and CDR2 is FQGNSA. The DNA for the CDR3 is TGTGCCAGCAGCTTAGGCGGACTAGCGGGAGTTCCTGAGCAGTTCTTC. Translated: CASSLGGLAGVPEQFF.

J is TRBJ2-7 and V is TRBV18; 12 bases are a match to TRBD1. This CDR3 is built from 15 residues. Germline V gene data show CDR1 as KGHSH and CDR2 as LQKENI. The V and J ends lost 4 bases and 5 bases, in that order; junction bases with no gene match: 6. Here the CDR3 reads CASSQGGQGADEQYF. The CDR3 DNA follows: TGTGCCAGCTCACAGGGGGGACAGGGGGCTGACGAGCAGTACTTC.

The V and J genes are TRBV7-9 and TRBJ2-2; D remains ambiguous. Germline values: CDR1 SEHNR, CDR2 FQNEAQ (reference sequence). Trimming shortened V by 1 base and J by 3 bases, and 6 bases separated the two germline ends. This CDR3 comprises 14 residues. The CDR3 sequence is CASSLGPYTGELFF. In DNA form, the CDR3 reads TGTGCCAGCAGCTTAGGGCCCTACACCGGGGAGCTGTTTTTT.

The V call is TRBV30, the J call TRBJ2-3, with D possibly matching TRBD2 (7 bases). The germline V and J ends were trimmed by 3 bases and 2 bases, with 18 bases remaining between them. The CDR3 covers 16 residues. Germline V gene sequence: CDR1 GTSNPN, CDR2 SVGIG (reference sequence). Here the CDR3 reads CAWRRGEGPITDTQYF. The CDR3 DNA sequence: TGTGCCTGGAGGAGGGGGGAGGGCCCAATCACAGATACGCAGTATTTT.

The chain links TRBV2 to TRBJ2-7; D remains unclear. The germline gives CDR1 SNHLY, CDR2 FYNNEI. Trimming removed 5 bases at V and 1 base at J, with 9 bases between. The CDR3 length is 13 residues. DNA for the CDR3: TGTGCCAGCAGTTCGCAGATTTCCTACGAGCAGTACTTC. It is translated as CASSSQISYEQYF.

CDR3 region: CASSSPSELADNEQFF. CDR3 bases: TGTGCCAGCAGTTCCCCGTCGGAACTAGCGGACAATGAGCAGTTCTTC. The chain has TRBV28 and TRBJ2-1; 8 nucleotides align to TRBD2. From germline, CDR1 is MDHEN and CDR2 SYDVKM. Trimming cost V 4 bases and J 5 bases; bases outside gene matches: 10. This CDR3 is built from 16 residues.

The chain has TRBV5-1 and TRBJ1-1; tentatively, D is TRBD1 (6 bases). Looked up from germline, CDR1 is SGHRS and CDR2 is YFSETQ. V was shortened by 0 bases and J by 4 bases, with 10 bases between the two germline ends. The CDR3 covers 14 residues. The CDR3 region is CASSLGRGPTEAFF. The CDR3 DNA follows: TGCGCCAGCAGCTTGGGCAGGGGCCCCACTGAAGCTTTCTTT. Full variable domain (remainder filled in from reference TRBV5-1 and TRBJ1-1): KAGVTQTPRYLIKTRGQQVTLSCSPISGHRSVSWYQQTPGQGLQFLFEYFSETQRNKGNFPGRFSGRQFSNSRSEMNVSTLELGDSALYLCASSLGRGPTEAFFGQGTRLTVV.

V and J are TRBV5-6 and TRBJ2-5, with 8 bases matching TRBD2. The junction had 11 bases not matched to a gene; V was cut back by 2 bases and J by 5 bases. The CDR3 has 16 residues. The germline gives CDR1 SGHDT, CDR2 YYEEEE. The CDR3 loop reads CASSFDGREGVETQYF. The CDR3 DNA follows: TGTGCCAGCAGCTTTGATGGCCGGGAGGGAGTGGAGACCCAGTACTTC. Full variable domain (remainder filled in from reference TRBV5-6 and TRBJ2-5): DAGVTQSPTHLIKTRGQQVTLRCSPKSGHDTVSWYQQALGQGPQFIFQYYEEEERQRGNFPDRFSGHQFPNYSSELNVNALLLGDSALYLCASSFDGREGVETQYFGPGTRLLVL.

This clone was picked up one time. This chain uses TRBV10-2 with TRBJ2-7, with D possibly TRBD1 on 5 matching bases. V gave up 3 bases and J gave up 2 bases, with 11 bases separating them. Germline lookup yields CDR1 WSHSY and CDR2 SAAADI. CDR3 length equals 14 residues. CDR3 bases: TGCGCCAGCAGTGAAGGGGCCGGCCCCTACGAGCAGTACTTC. Its translation is CASSEGAGPYEQYF.

The V and J genes are TRBV19 and TRBJ2-3; 8 nucleotides align to TRBD2. The junction had 11 bases not matched to a gene; V was cut back by 5 bases and J by 7 bases. Germline CDR1 and CDR2: LNHDA and SQIVND (reference sequence). This CDR3 contains 15 residues. In nucleotides, the CDR3 is TGTGCCAGTAGTGTTAGCGGGGCCGAAGGGAATACGCAGTATTTT. It codes for CASSVSGAEGNTQYF. The whole variable domain, remainder taken from reference TRBV19 and TRBJ2-3, is DGGITQSPKYLFRKEGQNVTLSCEQNLNHDAMYWYRQDPGQGLRLIYYSQIVNDFQKGDIAEGYSVSREKKESFPLTVTSAQKNPTAFYLCASSVSGAEGNTQYFGPGTRLTVL.

The chain joins TRBV5-6 to TRBJ2-7; D not resolved. CDR3 length: 14 residues. Germline CDR1 is SGHDT and CDR2 is YYEEEE. V lost 0 bases and J lost 2, with 9 bases in between. DNA of the CDR3: TGTGCCAGCAGCTTGGGACTCTCAACCTACGAGCAGTACTTC. Amino acid sequence: CASSLGLSTYEQYF.

The gene calls are TRBV11-2 and TRBJ1-1, with no clear D. The CDR3 loop spans 13 amino acids. V dropped 3 bases and J dropped 1 base, with 6 bases sitting between them. Per the germline V gene, CDR1 is SGHAT and CDR2 is FQNNGV. The CDR3 loop is CASSFSPNTEAFF. CDR3 nucleotides: TGTGCCAGCAGCTTCAGTCCGAACACTGAAGCTTTCTTT.

The J gene is TRBJ2-5, the V gene TRBV5-1; D remains unclear. CDR3 length: 13 residues. Germline V lookup: CDR1 SGHRS, CDR2 YFSETQ. With 3 bases removed from V and 3 bases from J, the gap between germline ends came to 9 bases. The CDR3 bases are TGCGCCAGCAGCTCCTTAGTTGAAGAGACCCAGTACTTC. Protein product: CASSSLVEETQYF.

A remark on this clone: One junction end disagrees with the germline gene, perhaps due to a read error. The V and J genes are TRBV4-1 and TRBJ2-1; D is uncertain. The CDR3 is 14 amino acids. The germline V gene encodes CDR1 MGHRA and CDR2 YSYEKL. The CDR3 loop reads CASGQGFDNNEQFF. The CDR3 DNA sequence: TGCGCCAGCGGCCAAGGGTTCGACAACAATGAGCAGTTCTTC.

The chain links TRBV5-1 to TRBJ2-1; D gene ambiguous. Trimming cost V 0 bases and J 5 bases, with 3 bases left between them. The CDR3 has 12 residues. CDR1 is SGHRS and CDR2 is YFSETQ in the germline V gene. The chain's CDR3 is CASSLGHNEQFF. In DNA, the CDR3 is TGCGCCAGCAGCTTGGGGCACAATGAGCAGTTCTTC.

The chain is built from TRBV5-8 and TRBJ1-5, with D perhaps TRBD1 (5 bases). The CDR3 runs 14 residues. Between the trimmed V and J ends, which lost 4 bases and 1 base, there was a span of 9 bases. The germline V gene has CDR1 SGHTS and CDR2 YDEGEE. The CDR3 nucleotides are TGTGCCAGCAGCCTAGGGGTAAGCAATCAGCCCCAGCATTTT. Its protein is CASSLGVSNQPQHF. The variable domain in full, with the rest retrieved from reference TRBV5-8 and TRBJ1-5, is EAGVTQSPTHLIKTRGQQATLRCSPISGHTSVYWYQQALGLGLQFLLWYDEGEERNRGNFPPRFSGRQFPNYSSELNVNALELEDSALYLCASSLGVSNQPQHFGDGTRLSIL.

Concerning this clone: One end of the junction fails to match germline, which may point to a read error. The chain uses TRBV30 and TRBJ2-7; D is unclear. Germline assignment: CDR1 GTSNPN and CDR2 SVGIG (reference sequence). The CDR3 contains 11 residues. CDR3 region: CALKENYEQCF. Written as DNA, the CDR3 is TGTGCCTTGAAGGAAAACTACGAGCAGTGCTTC.